These 30 T cell receptor beta chains were all obtained from the same sample, sequenced in a study of OX40 agonist ivuxolimab in advanced cancers. Using immunoSEQ multiplex PCR, the repertoire was profiled, and TCRdb retains in-frame clones only, with some absent. This sample carries over 60,000 clones, around 83% of them seen once, and the ten largest clones take roughly 2.4%. Source: CD4+ or CD8+ T cells sorted from blood, taken in a trial of the OX40 agonist ivuxolimab. These receptors were taken from an adult with an advanced solid tumor such as melanoma, head and neck, liver or kidney cancer.

V gene TRBV5-1 combines with J gene TRBJ2-7, with D hard to call. Trimming pared 2 bases from V and 0 bases from J, leaving 3 bases between. The CDR3 has 12 residues. CDR1 and CDR2 (germline): SGHRS, YFSETQ. The CDR3 spells CASSLNSYEQYF. The CDR3 nucleotides read TGCGCCAGCAGCTTAAACTCCTACGAGCAGTACTTC.

A word on this clone: The junction departs from germline at one end; a sequencing error may be responsible. The chain uses TRBV7-7 and TRBJ2-5, with 8 bases that match TRBD1. Germline values: CDR1 SSHAT, CDR2 FNYEAQ (reference sequence). The CDR3 contains 13 residues. The CDR3: CASSRDRKETQYF. The DNA of the CDR3 is TGTGCTAGCAGCCGGGACAGGAAGGAGACCCAGTACTTC.

The chain uses TRBV7-6 and TRBJ1-2; TRBD1 might be the D (6 bases). Germline CDR1 reads SGHVS; CDR2 reads FNYEAQ. Trimming left V 8 bases short and J 1 base short, with 11 bases between. The CDR3 runs 13 residues. The CDR3 is CASSRGSNYGYTF. CDR3 in DNA: TGTGCCAGCTCCAGGGGTAGTAACTATGGCTACACCTTC. Full variable domain (outside the CDR3, taken from reference TRBV7-6 and TRBJ1-2): GAGVSQSPRYKVTKRGQDVALRCDPISGHVSLYWYRQALGQGPEFLTYFNYEAQQDKSGLPNDRFSAERPEGSISTLTIQRTEQRDSAMYRCASSRGSNYGYTFGSGTRLTVV.

This chain uses TRBV4-3 with TRBJ2-5; D is possibly TRBD2 (5 bases). The CDR3 consists of 15 residues. Germline loops: CDR1 LGHNA, CDR2 YSLEER. Trimming shortened V by 1 base and J by 3 bases, and 12 bases separated the two germline ends. CDR3 in DNA: TGCGCCAGCAGCCAAGTAGCGAGGTCGAAAGAGACCCAGTACTTC. Its protein product is CASSQVARSKETQYF.

The V call is TRBV5-6, the J call TRBJ2-5, with D perhaps matching TRBD1 or TRBD2 (5 bases each). V was clipped by 4 bases and J by 5 bases, with 12 bases between them. The CDR3 is 13 amino acids. Germline CDR1 and CDR2: SGHDT and YYEEEE. The CDR3 loop is CASSPQGEETQYF. CDR3 nucleotide sequence: TGTGCCAGCAGCCCTCAGGGAGAGGAGACCCAGTACTTC.

The genes are TRBV6-4 and TRBJ1-2, with a weak D call TRBD1 (5 bases). The CDR3 is 13 amino acids. CDR1 MRHNA and CDR2 SNTAGT come from the germline V gene. V was cut by 10 bases and J by 8 bases, with 20 bases left in between. CDR3 DNA sequence: TGTGCCACTTCCAGGGAGAGCGGAGGCGGCTACACCTTC. Encoded protein: CATSRESGGGYTF.

CDR3 DNA sequence: TGTGCCAGCAGCGGGACAGGCCTACTAAAATCGAACACCGGGGAGCTGTTTTTT. Translating it yields CASSGTGLLKSNTGELFF. The chain uses TRBV7-9 and TRBJ2-2; 8 nucleotides line up with TRBD1. CDR1 and CDR2 from the germline V gene are SEHNR and FQNEAQ (reference sequence). The trim removed 5 bases at V and 0 bases at J, leaving 11 bases unmatched. The CDR3 has 18 residues.

The chain joins TRBV9 to TRBJ2-1, with 10 bases identical to TRBD2. CDR3 length: 15 residues. Per germline, CDR1 SGDLS and CDR2 YYNGEE. Germline trimming cut 3 bases from V and 6 bases from J; bases unmatched to any gene: 6. CDR3 sequence: CASSALIAGGNEQFF. The CDR3 DNA reads TGTGCCAGCAGCGCCCTCATAGCGGGGGGCAATGAGCAGTTCTTC.

This chain uses TRBV2 with TRBJ2-7; D call uncertain. The germline V and J ends were trimmed by 8 bases and 0 bases, with 11 bases remaining between them. There are 13 residues in the CDR3. CDR1 and CDR2 (germline): SNHLY, FYNNEI. CDR3 nucleotides: TGTGCCAGCTATCGCGGCAGCTCCTACGAGCAGTACTTC. This gives the protein CASYRGSSYEQYF.

V is TRBV19 and J is TRBJ1-2; D is unresolved. Germline loops: CDR1 LNHDA, CDR2 SQIVND (reference sequence). V lost 3 bases and J lost 5, with 10 bases in between. The length of the CDR3 is 13 residues. The CDR3 region is CASSIPRQYGYTF. The CDR3 DNA is TGTGCCAGTAGTATTCCCAGGCAATATGGCTACACCTTC.

The chain uses TRBV6-4 and TRBJ1-1, with D unclear. This CDR3 has 13 residues. Germline V gene data show CDR1 as MRHNA and CDR2 as SNTAGT. V gave up 5 bases and J gave up 1 base, with 8 bases separating them. The CDR3 bases are TGTGCCAGCAGTTCTCGAGAGAACACTGAAGCTTTCTTT. The encoded protein is CASSSRENTEAFF.

The V and J genes are TRBV19 and TRBJ1-4; TRBD1 is a possible D gene (6 bases). The CDR3 totals 18 residues. Trimming pared 1 base from V and 3 bases from J, leaving 18 bases between. Germline V lookup: CDR1 LNHDA, CDR2 SQIVND (reference sequence). The CDR3 protein is CASSIAGTTLRANEKLFF. DNA for the CDR3: TGTGCCAGTAGTATAGCCGGGACAACACTTCGTGCTAATGAAAAACTGTTTTTT.

The chain couples TRBV28 to TRBJ1-3; tentatively, D is TRBD1 (5 bases). This CDR3 comprises 16 residues. V was clipped by 9 bases and J by 0 bases, with 18 bases between them. Germline V CDR1 and CDR2: MDHEN, SYDVKM. The CDR3 here is CASTYFGTDSGNTIYF. The CDR3 coding sequence is TGTGCCAGTACCTATTTTGGGACGGACTCTGGAAACACCATATATTTT.

V and J are TRBV19 and TRBJ1-6; 8 nucleotides agree with TRBD1. The CDR3 has 13 amino acids. Per germline, CDR1 LNHDA and CDR2 SQIVND (reference sequence). Trimming took 9 bases from V and 3 from J; bases not matched to a gene: 1. Here the CDR3 reads CASGQGYNSPLHF. In nucleotides, the CDR3 is TGTGCCAGCGGACAGGGCTATAATTCACCCCTCCACTTT.

J is TRBJ1-1 and V is TRBV9; TRBD1 might be the D (6 bases). The ends were cut back, 3 bases at V and 4 bases at J, with 16 bases in the middle. Germline CDR1 reads SGDLS; CDR2 reads YYNGEE. CDR3 length: 15 residues. The CDR3 nucleotides read TGTGCCAGCAGCGACCGACAGGCCCTGAGCACTGAAGCTTTCTTT. Residues: CASSDRQALSTEAFF.

The chain combines TRBV28 with TRBJ2-3, with TRBD1 as a possible D gene (6 bases). The V and J ends lost 6 bases and 3 bases respectively, with 16 bases between them. Germline values: CDR1 MDHEN, CDR2 SYDVKM. The CDR3 has 15 residues. CDR3 region: CASSTRQEWTDTQYF. CDR3 DNA sequence: TGTGCCAGCAGCACACGACAGGAATGGACAGATACGCAGTATTTT.

J is TRBJ2-2 and V is TRBV5-4; no clear D gene. The CDR3 is made up of 17 amino acids. With 0 bases removed from V and 4 bases from J, the gap between germline ends came to 16 bases. Germline CDR1 reads SGHNT; CDR2 reads YYREEE (reference sequence). CDR3 in DNA: TGTGCCAGCAGCTTGGCCGTTACTGAGCGAGGCACCGGGGAGCTGTTTTTT. This translates into CASSLAVTERGTGELFF.

The chain carries TRBV19 and TRBJ2-3; D might be TRBD1 (6 bases). The CDR3 covers 16 residues. Per the germline V gene, CDR1 is LNHDA and CDR2 is SQIVND (reference sequence). V lost 4 bases, J lost 1 base, and 15 bases lay in between. The CDR3 region is CASSSVGRQGTDTQYF. The CDR3, as DNA: TGTGCCAGTAGTAGTGTAGGCCGACAGGGCACAGATACGCAGTATTTT.

This clone came up a few times. The genes are TRBV14 and TRBJ1-1; D not resolved. The V gene lost 1 base and the J gene lost 6 bases, with 12 bases spanning the gap. The CDR3 runs to 14 residues. The germline CDR1 and CDR2 sequences are SGHDN and FVKESK. CDR3 bases: TGTGCCAGCAGCCAAGGGCAGGTCTGGGCTGAAGCTTTCTTT. As protein: CASSQGQVWAEAFF.

The chain uses TRBV7-8 and TRBJ2-1; 14 nucleotides line up with TRBD2. Germline lookup yields CDR1 SGHVS and CDR2 FQNEAQ. This CDR3 region has 15 residues. J was trimmed by 8 bases and V by 8 bases; bases with no gene match: 8. The CDR3 DNA reads TGTGCCAGCGGGACTAGCGGGGGAGTCTGGGATGAGCAGTTCTTC. Translated, it gives CASGTSGGVWDEQFF. Based on the CDR3 plus reference TRBV7-8 and TRBJ2-1, the full variable domain is GAGVSQSPRYKVAKRGQDVALRCDPISGHVSLFWYQQALGQGPEFLTYFQNEAQLDKSGLPSDRFFAERPEGSVSTLKIQRTQQEDSAVYLCASGTSGGVWDEQFFGPGTRLTVL.

This chain uses TRBV19 with TRBJ2-2; no clear D. Germline V gene lookup returns CDR1 LNHDA and CDR2 SQIVND (reference sequence). The CDR3 extends over 15 amino acids. V lost 7 bases to trimming and J lost 0 bases, with 12 bases between them. The CDR3 loop is CASMGTRANTGELFF. Written as DNA, the CDR3 is TGTGCCAGTATGGGAACTCGCGCGAACACCGGGGAGCTGTTTTTT.

A few counts support this clone. The CDR3 loop is CASFGQAATNEKLFF. The CDR3 DNA reads as TGTGCCAGCTTTGGACAGGCTGCAACTAATGAAAAACTGTTTTTT. The chain links TRBV5-8 to TRBJ1-4; TRBD1 matches 7 bases. Germline CDR1 reads SGHTS; CDR2 reads YDEGEE. Unmatched junction bases numbered 6, after V lost 7 bases and J lost 0 bases. This CDR3 comprises 15 residues.

The chain recombines TRBV7-3 with TRBJ1-5; no clear D gene. Trimming removed 3 bases from V and 3 bases from J, with 6 bases in between. The CDR3 has 13 residues. Germline lookup yields CDR1 SGHTA and CDR2 FQGTGA. The CDR3 DNA reads as TGTGCCAGCAGCTTCGGGTACAATCAGCCCCAGCATTTT. Encoded protein: CASSFGYNQPQHF.

This chain joins TRBV30 and TRBJ1-4; possibly TRBD1 for D (5 bases). Germline V gene sequence: CDR1 GTSNPN, CDR2 SVGIG (reference sequence). V dropped 0 bases and J dropped 4 bases, with 9 bases sitting between them. This CDR3 contains 14 residues. CDR3 nucleotide sequence: TGTGCCTGGAGTGTCCGGGGGGGTAATGAAAAACTGTTTTTT. Protein product: CAWSVRGGNEKLFF.

This chain joins TRBV7-9 and TRBJ1-5; a possible D gene is TRBD1 (5 bases). Germline CDR1 SEHNR, CDR2 FQNEAQ (reference sequence). Trimming removed 4 bases from V and 2 bases from J, with 9 bases in between. The CDR3 has 14 residues. The CDR3 DNA is TGTGCCAGCAGCTCAGGGTTAGGCAATCAGCCCCAGCATTTT. This codes for CASSSGLGNQPQHF. Supplemented by reference TRBV7-9 and TRBJ1-5, the full variable domain reads DTGVSQNPRHKITKRGQNVTFRCDPISEHNRLYWYRQTLGQGPEFLTYFQNEAQLEKSRLLSDRFSAERPKGSFSTLEIQRTEQGDSAMYLCASSSGLGNQPQHFGDGTRLSIL.

The chain couples TRBV7-8 to TRBJ2-5; D gene unclear. V was shortened by 4 bases and J by 4 bases, with 7 bases between the two germline ends. The CDR3 length is 12 residues. CDR1 and CDR2 from the germline V gene are SGHVS and FQNEAQ. The CDR3 DNA reads as TGTGCCAGCAGCTCCATTTTAGAGACCCAGTACTTC. It translates to CASSSILETQYF.

The chain combines TRBV7-2 with TRBJ1-6, with D perhaps TRBD1 (6 bases). The CDR3 has 16 amino acids. V gave up 2 bases and J gave up 10 bases, with 18 bases separating them. Per germline, CDR1 SGHTA and CDR2 FQGNSA. In DNA form, the CDR3 reads TGTGCCAGCAGCTTACTCACATTCCCAGGGGAATCACCCCTCCACTTT. Translating it yields CASSLLTFPGESPLHF. Using reference TRBV7-2 and TRBJ1-6 for the parts outside the CDR3, the full variable domain is GAGVSQSPSNKVTEKGKDVELRCDPISGHTALYWYRQSLGQGLEFLIYFQGNSAPDKSGLPSDRFSAERTGGSVSTLTIQRTQQEDSAVYLCASSLLTFPGESPLHFGNGTRLTVT.

V gene TRBV27 combines with J gene TRBJ1-6; possible D gene TRBD1, 6 bases. CDR3 length: 17 residues. Trimming took off 3 bases at V and 7 bases at J, with 19 bases between the two ends. CDR1 and CDR2 (germline): MNHEY, SMNVEV (reference sequence). CDR3 in DNA: TGTGCCAGCAGTTTCCCCCTAGGGGGGGCGCGGAATTCACCCCTCCACTTT. As protein: CASSFPLGGARNSPLHF.

J is TRBJ2-2 and V is TRBV4-2, with TRBD1 matching 11 bases. J was trimmed by 8 bases and V by 1 base; bases with no gene match: 12. This CDR3 contains 18 residues. Germline values: CDR1 LGHNA, CDR2 YNFKEQ. The CDR3 coding sequence is TGTGCCAGCAGCCAAGTCTCACGGACAGGGGGCCCCCAGGGGGAGCTGTTTTTT. Protein product: CASSQVSRTGGPQGELFF.

V usage is TRBV5-5 and J usage is TRBJ1-1; D may be TRBD1 (5 bases). Germline V gives CDR1 SGHKS, CDR2 YYEKEE (reference sequence). Between the trimmed V and J ends, which lost 4 bases and 6 bases, there was a span of 19 bases. CDR3 length: 15 residues. The CDR3 here is CASSPQPTGSAEAFF. The CDR3 DNA is TGTGCCAGCAGCCCACAACCCACAGGTTCGGCTGAAGCTTTCTTT. The full variable domain, completed using reference TRBV5-5 and TRBJ1-1, is DAGVTQSPTHLIKTRGQQVTLRCSPISGHKSVSWYQQVLGQGPQFIFQYYEKEERGRGNFPDRFSARQFPNYSSELNVNALLLGDSALYLCASSPQPTGSAEAFFGQGTRLTVV.